This TCR beta chain was sequenced during a study of CD8 T cells in ankylosing spondylitis. Germline-derived CDR1 and CDR2 are LGHNA and YNFKEQ. The CDR3 contains 17 residues. V lost 0 bases to trimming and J lost 2 bases, with 15 bases between them. From the 5' RACE reads, TCRdb called clonotypes with MiXCR, one entry per CDR3 protein. The sample includes fewer than 200,000 distinct CDR3 sequences, 15% to 20% of them seen just once. This clonotype was detected ten times or more. The TCR originated in a male donor between 10 and 30 years old with ankylosing spondylitis or in good health (not recorded which). The V call is TRBV4-2, the J call TRBJ2-3; D not certain. The sequenced material came from blood, either unsorted or a sorted T cell fraction (not recorded which). The CDR3: CASSQDRRQELTDTQYF. For the CDR3, the DNA is TGTGCCAGCAGCCAAGATAGGCGCCAGGAACTCACAGATACGCAGTATTTT.